This T cell receptor beta chain is drawn from a study of spatial heterogeneity in lung cancer. Study-level information: A unique TCR and UMI combination showed up more than ten times in raw reads, on average.

Every TCR cDNA molecule bore its own unique molecular identifier. TCRdb redid the calling of the 5' RACE reads with MiXCR, one entry per CDR3 protein. The table has about 38,000 distinct CDR3 sequences, roughly 8% seen once. The germline V gene has CDR1 MNHEY and CDR2 SVGAGI. V was pared by 6 bases and J by 1 base, with 9 bases of the junction left unmatched. The CDR3 length is 16 residues. This sample's time point: sample taken at primary tumor resection. Sequencing was performed on whole RNA extracted from tumor and nontumor lung tissue, or from frozen PBMC, and the material was left unsorted. J is TRBJ1-1 and V is TRBV6-5; 9 nucleotides agree with TRBD1. The sequencing used PBMCs, collected at surgery. This receptor was identified in a male donor with early-stage non-small cell lung cancer. CDR3 in amino acids: CASRTGTGLRNTEAFF. CDR3 DNA: TGTGCCAGCAGAACCGGGACAGGGCTGCGGAACACTGAAGCTTTCTTT.